This entry features one TCR beta chain sequence. CDR3 length: 14 residues. The V gene's germline CDR1 is SGHRS and CDR2 YFSETQ. V lost 3 bases and J 1 base, leaving 7 bases between the germline ends. This record belongs to a study of blood T cell repertoires in COVID-19. Study-wide background: Sites across the United States, Italy and Spain contributed samples from acute and convalescent COVID-19. PBMCs, B-cell-depleted T cells, or T cells were the source of the cDNA or gDNA that made up the material.

In the original workflow: Counts of nucleated cells, estimated from reference gene primer amplification, were obtained. The repertoire was sequenced with immunoSEQ multiplex PCR; TCRdb's copy has only in-frame clones and lacks some. The V and J calls and clone size come from that table; D and trimming were worked out from the DNA. The data show over 200,000 clones, with 84% seen just once and 1.8% held by the top ten. The V call is TRBV5-1, the J call TRBJ2-2; tentative D call: TRBD1 (5 bases). Sequenced sample: PBMCs or T cells enriched from blood (not recorded which). This TCR came from a man aged 60 to 69 who had recovered from COVID-19. The CDR3 sequence is CASSYDRNTGELFF. CDR3 DNA sequence: TGCGCCAGCAGCTACGACAGGAACACCGGGGAGCTGTTTTTT.